This is a list of T cell receptor beta chains from one sample in a study of early T cells in non-severe SARS-CoV-2 infection. TCRdb reprocessed the 5' RACE reads with MiXCR, giving one entry per CDR3 protein. The table lists roughly 51,000 distinct CDR3 sequences, over 7.5% of them singletons. The sample comprised whole blood. The source is an adult who was a healthcare worker with PCR-confirmed SARS-CoV-2 infection or an uninfected control (not recorded which). Both conserved end residues are part of each CDR3. The D gene is left open where the match is weak. Only part of the rows carry a size: once, few, many, or a class if the clone is expanded.

>TRBD1|TRBJ1-2|many|TRBV6-6
TGTGCCACCCAATTAAAACAGGGGGCACTTTATGGCTACACCTTC
CATQLKQGALYGYTF
>TRBD1|TRBJ2-7|many|TRBV6-5
TGTGCCAGCAGCCCCAGACAGGGGCCCTACGAGCAGTACTTC
CASSPRQGPYEQYF
>TRBD1|TRBJ1-1|-|TRBV7-9
TGTGCCAGCAGCAACAGGGGGCGAGGGAACACTGAAGCTTTCTTT
CASSNRGRGNTEAFF
>-|TRBJ2-5|many|TRBV9
TGTGCCAGCAGCCAGGGACACTTCCAAGAGACCCAGTACTTC
CASSQGHFQETQYF
>-|TRBJ2-7|-|TRBV7-3
TGTGCCAGCAGCCCAGGTTCTGGGAGGCTCGCCTACGAGCAGTACTTC
CASSPGSGRLAYEQYF
>TRBD2|TRBJ2-7|few|TRBV10-3
TGTGCCATCAGTGTTTCTAGCGGGAGGGCCTGGAACGAGCAGTACTTC
CAISVSSGRAWNEQYF
>-|TRBJ1-1|many|TRBV6-5
TGTGCCAGCAGTGACGTAGTGAACACTGAAGCTTTCTTT
CASSDVVNTEAFF
>-|TRBJ1-1|-|TRBV4-1
TGCGCCAGCAGCCACCCCAGGAGAGGACTGGAAGGAGCTGAAGCTTTCTTT
CASSHPRRGLEGAEAFF
>-|TRBJ2-1|-|TRBV7-2
TGTGCCAGCAGCCCCGGACGGCCTAACAATGAGCAGTTCTTC
CASSPGRPNNEQFF
>-|TRBJ1-2|few|TRBV7-8
TGTGCCAGCAGCTTAGTAGGAGGAGAGACCCACTATGGCTACACCTTC
CASSLVGGETHYGYTF
>TRBD1|TRBJ1-6|few|TRBV20-1
TGCAGTGCTAGGGACAGGAATAATTCACCCCTCCACTTT
CSARDRNNSPLHF
>-|TRBJ2-7|-|TRBV20-1
TGCAGTGCTAGAGATTGGAGGGAATTGGACGAGCAGTACTTC
CSARDWRELDEQYF
>-|TRBJ1-1|many|TRBV29-1
TGCAGCGTTGAAAGGACCTACACTGAAGCTTTCTTT
CSVERTYTEAFF
>-|TRBJ2-2|-|TRBV9
TGTGCCAGCAGCGTCGGCAATATGGGATCCGGGGAGCTGTTTTTT
CASSVGNMGSGELFF
>TRBD2|TRBJ2-3|few|TRBV7-4
TGTGCCAGCAGCTTCGGACTAGCGGGAGAAAGGGCAGATACGCAGTATTTT
CASSFGLAGERADTQYF
>TRBD2|TRBJ2-1|-|TRBV20-1
TGCAGTGCAATAGCGGGAGGGCCTGCGTCCTACAATGAGCAGTTCTTC
CSAIAGGPASYNEQFF
>TRBD1|TRBJ1-1|-|TRBV20-1
TGCAGTGCGTATGACAGGGAAGGGGGGATGAACACTGAAGCTTTCTTT
CSAYDREGGMNTEAFF
>-|TRBJ2-7|many|TRBV27
TGTGCCAGCAGTTGGGGGCCCGGGAACGAGCAGTACTTC
CASSWGPGNEQYF
>TRBD2|TRBJ2-7|many|TRBV6-1
TGTGCCAGCAGTGAAGCTGATTGGGAGGGGAGGTACGAGCAGTACTTC
CASSEADWEGRYEQYF
>-|TRBJ1-6|-|TRBV7-9
TGTGCCAGCAGCTTGGGACGGGATAATTCACCCCTCCACTTT
CASSLGRDNSPLHF
>-|TRBJ2-7|-|TRBV28
TGTGCCACCTCACAATTTTTCGAGCAGTACTTC
CATSQFFEQYF
>-|TRBJ2-3|many|TRBV4-1
TGCGCCAGCAGCCCAGCGGCCCGGAGCACAGATACGCAGTATTTT
CASSPAARSTDTQYF
>-|TRBJ2-5|few|TRBV11-1
TGTGCCAGCAGCTTAGCGCCCAGCGGTAGCCAAGAGACCCAGTACTTC
CASSLAPSGSQETQYF
>TRBD2|TRBJ2-7|few|TRBV20-1
TGCAGTGCTAGAACTAGCGGAACCTACGAGCAGTACTTC
CSARTSGTYEQYF
>TRBD1|TRBJ1-4|many|TRBV7-9
TGTGCCAGCAGCTCCGCCCCCGAGGGGGCTCGGGAAAAACTGTTTTTT
CASSSAPEGAREKLFF
>TRBD2|TRBJ2-7|many|TRBV7-8
TGTGCCAGCAGCCCCCTAGCGGGAGACGCCTACGAGCAGTACTTC
CASSPLAGDAYEQYF
>TRBD1|TRBJ1-1|many|TRBV6-5
TGTGCCAGCAGGGTCGACAGGGGAAACACTGAAGCTTTCTTT
CASRVDRGNTEAFF
>-|TRBJ2-6|many|TRBV29-1
TGCAGCGTTGACGCCGGGGCCAACGTCCTGACTTTC
CSVDAGANVLTF
>-|TRBJ1-1|many|TRBV4-1
TGCGCCAGCAGCCGGATTTCACAGGGCCGGAACACTGAAGCTTTCTTT
CASSRISQGRNTEAFF
>-|TRBJ2-3|-|TRBV7-9
TGTGCCAGCAGCTTAGGTATAGCCGGTACAGATACGCAGTATTTT
CASSLGIAGTDTQYF
>TRBD2|TRBJ2-1|many|TRBV12-3/TRBV12-4
TGTGCCAGCAGTTTTTACCCGGGAGGGGGCAATGAGCAGTTCTTC
CASSFYPGGGNEQFF
>TRBD1|TRBJ2-5|-|TRBV7-2
TGTGCCAGCAGCTTACAGGACAGGGTAAAAGAGACCCAGTACTTC
CASSLQDRVKETQYF
>-|TRBJ1-4|-|TRBV4-1
TGCGCCAGCAGCCAAGACGGGGTATCTCGCGAAAAACTGTTTTTT
CASSQDGVSREKLFF
>-|TRBJ1-1|-|TRBV5-1
TGCGCCAGCAGCCAGGTAGTGGGGCCTAACACTGAAGCTTTCTTT
CASSQVVGPNTEAFF
>-|TRBJ2-4|-|TRBV18
TGTGCCAGCTCGTTTGGGGCGGGTTCAGACAAAAACATTCAGTACTTC
CASSFGAGSDKNIQYF
>TRBD1|TRBJ1-3|few|TRBV3-1
TGTGCCAGCAGCCAAAACAGGGGGCAAGGAAACACCATATATTTT
CASSQNRGQGNTIYF
>-|TRBJ2-1|many|TRBV20-1
TGCAGTGCTAGGACCACGGGACTCACGCCCGTTGGTGAGCAGTTCTTC
CSARTTGLTPVGEQFF
>-|TRBJ1-6|many|TRBV2
TGTGCCAGCAGTGAAGAATGGAATTCACCCCTCCACTTT
CASSEEWNSPLHF
>-|TRBJ1-6|many|TRBV7-2
TGTGCCAGCAGCTCGACCCGGGACACCACTAATTCACCCCTCCACTTT
CASSSTRDTTNSPLHF
>-|TRBJ2-1|-|TRBV7-8
TGTGCCAGCAGCTTCGCTGCCTCGGCCTACAATGAGCAGTTCTTC
CASSFAASAYNEQFF
>TRBD2|TRBJ2-7|-|TRBV6-5
TGTGCCAGCAGTTACTCGAGGCAGCGGGGTTCCTACGAGCAGTACTTC
CASSYSRQRGSYEQYF
>-|TRBJ1-1|-|TRBV4-1
TGCGCCAGCAGCCAAGGTCAGGGGAAATACACTGAAGCTTTCTTT
CASSQGQGKYTEAFF
>TRBD1|TRBJ1-2|-|TRBV15
TGTGCCACCAGCAGTAGGGACAGATCTAACTATGGCTACACCTTC
CATSSRDRSNYGYTF
>-|TRBJ1-1|many|TRBV27
TGTGCCAGCAGTTTATATACAGGGCTCATGAACACTGAAGCTTTCTTT
CASSLYTGLMNTEAFF
>-|TRBJ2-1|many|TRBV5-1
TGCGCCAGCAGCTTGCTGCAAACTTACAATGAGCAGTTCTTC
CASSLLQTYNEQFF
>-|TRBJ2-7|-|TRBV19
TGTGCCAGTAGTATACAGGGCTACGAGCAGTACTTC
CASSIQGYEQYF
>TRBD2|TRBJ2-7|many|TRBV20-1
TGCAGTGCTAGAGATGGGGGGGGTCTAAGCACCGAGCAGTACTTC
CSARDGGGLSTEQYF
>-|TRBJ1-1|many|TRBV6-6
TGTGCCAGCAGCCAGCCGGGACATCGACCTAGGCTCGACCTGGAAGCTTTCTTT
CASSQPGHRPRLDLEAFF
>-|TRBJ2-7|few|TRBV7-9
TGTGCCAGCAGCTTAATCAATATGGGGCAGGGTTACGAGCAGTACTTC
CASSLINMGQGYEQYF
>TRBD1|TRBJ1-5|-|TRBV28
TGTGCCAGCAGGAGGACCTTACAGGGGTTTGGGGGCAATCAGCCCCAGCATTTT
CASRRTLQGFGGNQPQHF
>-|TRBJ2-4|many|TRBV7-9
TGTGCCAGCAGCTTAGTTCGGTTAGGGGATTTCCTAGCCAAAAACATTCAGTACTTC
CASSLVRLGDFLAKNIQYF
>TRBD1|TRBJ1-1|many|TRBV5-1
TGCGCCAGCAGCTTAACAACAGGGGTTGAAAGGACTGAAGCTTTCTTT
CASSLTTGVERTEAFF
>TRBD1|TRBJ1-2|many|TRBV19
TGTGCCAGCATGGACAGGGCGGACTATGGCTACACCTTC
CASMDRADYGYTF
>-|TRBJ1-2|-|TRBV6-5
TGTGCCAGCAGTTACCTGGGAGGGAGCGGCTACACCTTC
CASSYLGGSGYTF
>-|TRBJ1-4|many|TRBV5-6
TGTGCCAGCAGCTTGGGGACAGCGCCTAATGAAAAACTGTTTTTT
CASSLGTAPNEKLFF
>TRBD2|TRBJ2-2|many|TRBV11-2
TGTGCCAGCAGCTTATCGGGACTAGGGTTGACCGGGGAGCTGTTTTTT
CASSLSGLGLTGELFF